A selection of T cell receptor beta chains follows, all from one sample in a study of cytomegalovirus exposure and HLA in healthy donors. Here immunoSEQ multiplex PCR was the method, and the copy in TCRdb shows in-frame clones only, minus some. The top ten clones hold roughly 1.3% of a sample with some 80,000 clones, 95% to 97% of them seen once. The sequencing input was PBMCs. The source is a woman aged 18-29 years in good health and CMV-seronegative. The CDR3 runs from the conserved cysteine through the conserved F or W. Fields, in order: J gene, D gene, clone size, V gene, CDR3 protein, CDR3 DNA. A D gene is named only where the DNA matches it firmly. A row's size may be missing; if present it is once, few, many or a size class.

J gene: TRBJ2-5
D gene: TRBD1
clone size: .
V gene: TRBV6-6
CDR3 protein: CASSQQGAGETQYF
CDR3 DNA: TGTGCCAGCAGCCAACAGGGGGCGGGAGAGACCCAGTACTTC

J gene: TRBJ2-1
D gene: TRBD1
clone size: .
V gene: TRBV10-3
CDR3 protein: CAIGDSYNEQFF
CDR3 DNA: TGTGCCATCGGGGACAGTTACAATGAGCAGTTCTTC

J gene: TRBJ1-1
D gene: .
clone size: .
V gene: TRBV10-2
CDR3 protein: CASSERHMQGMAEAFF
CDR3 DNA: TGCGCCAGCAGTGAGCGGCATATGCAGGGTATGGCTGAAGCTTTCTTT

J gene: TRBJ1-2
D gene: TRBD1
clone size: .
V gene: TRBV6-5
CDR3 protein: CASSLRTGVAGYTF
CDR3 DNA: TGTGCCAGCAGCCTAAGGACAGGGGTAGCGGGCTACACCTTC

J gene: TRBJ2-1
D gene: TRBD2
clone size: .
V gene: TRBV5-1
CDR3 protein: CASSLGGGSYNEQFF
CDR3 DNA: TGCGCCAGCAGCTTGGGCGGGGGCTCCTACAATGAGCAGTTCTTC

J gene: TRBJ2-1
D gene: TRBD1
clone size: .
V gene: TRBV11-3
CDR3 protein: CASSPSDRGKYNEQFF
CDR3 DNA: TGTGCCAGCAGCCCCAGCGACAGGGGCAAATACAATGAGCAGTTCTTC

J gene: TRBJ2-1
D gene: TRBD2
clone size: once
V gene: TRBV11-2
CDR3 protein: CASSLGDYNLLSYNEQFF
CDR3 DNA: TGTGCCAGCAGCTTGGGGGACTACAACCTACTCTCCTACAATGAGCAGTTCTTC

J gene: TRBJ2-3
D gene: .
clone size: .
V gene: TRBV29-1
CDR3 protein: CSASGSTDTQYF
CDR3 DNA: TGCAGCGCGAGCGGGAGCACAGATACGCAGTATTTT

J gene: TRBJ2-7
D gene: .
clone size: .
V gene: TRBV27
CDR3 protein: CASSSVDEQYF
CDR3 DNA: TGTGCCAGCAGTTCTGTCGACGAGCAGTACTTC

J gene: TRBJ2-2
D gene: TRBD1
clone size: .
V gene: TRBV6-1
CDR3 protein: CASRLTGANTGELFF
CDR3 DNA: TGTGCCAGCAGACTGACAGGGGCGAACACCGGGGAGCTGTTTTTT

J gene: TRBJ2-5
D gene: TRBD2
clone size: .
V gene: TRBV28
CDR3 protein: CASKKAGGWETQYF
CDR3 DNA: TGTGCCAGCAAAAAAGCGGGAGGTTGGGAGACCCAGTACTTC

J gene: TRBJ1-4
D gene: .
clone size: .
V gene: TRBV7-6
CDR3 protein: CASSLAPGGVLSATNEKLFF
CDR3 DNA: TGTGCCAGCAGCTTAGCCCCTGGAGGGGTCCTCTCGGCAACTAATGAAAAACTGTTTTTT

J gene: TRBJ2-7
D gene: .
clone size: few
V gene: TRBV7-8
CDR3 protein: CASSTTTGQYF
CDR3 DNA: TGTGCCAGCAGCACCACGACAGGGCAGTACTTC

J gene: TRBJ1-2
D gene: TRBD1
clone size: .
V gene: TRBV18
CDR3 protein: CASSPEAGGLYGYTF
CDR3 DNA: TGTGCCAGCTCACCAGAGGCAGGGGGCCTCTATGGCTACACCTTC

J gene: TRBJ1-1
D gene: .
clone size: .
V gene: TRBV14
CDR3 protein: CASGTTGKYTEAFF
CDR3 DNA: TGTGCCAGCGGTACGACCGGGAAGTACACTGAAGCTTTCTTT

J gene: TRBJ2-1
D gene: .
clone size: .
V gene: TRBV6-6
CDR3 protein: CASGAPLSSYNEQFF
CDR3 DNA: TGTGCCAGCGGGGCGCCCCTTAGCTCCTACAATGAGCAGTTCTTC

J gene: TRBJ2-1
D gene: TRBD2
clone size: .
V gene: TRBV5-1
CDR3 protein: CASSPTSGTSYNEQFF
CDR3 DNA: TGCGCCAGCAGCCCGACTAGCGGAACCTCCTACAATGAGCAGTTCTTC

J gene: TRBJ2-1
D gene: TRBD1
clone size: .
V gene: TRBV10-3
CDR3 protein: CATQTGRVDNEQFF
CDR3 DNA: TGTGCCACCCAGACAGGGAGAGTCGATAATGAGCAGTTCTTC

J gene: TRBJ1-1
D gene: .
clone size: .
V gene: TRBV10-3
CDR3 protein: CAISESTGVAENTEAFF
CDR3 DNA: TGTGCCATCAGTGAGTCTACAGGCGTGGCAGAGAACACTGAAGCTTTCTTT

J gene: TRBJ2-5
D gene: TRBD2
clone size: .
V gene: TRBV5-6
CDR3 protein: CASSLAGTSTETQYF
CDR3 DNA: TGTGCCAGCAGTTTGGCCGGGACTAGCACAGAGACCCAGTACTTC

J gene: TRBJ2-3
D gene: TRBD2
clone size: .
V gene: TRBV2
CDR3 protein: CASMMGLSGRAGTDTQYF
CDR3 DNA: TGTGCCAGCATGATGGGGCTTAGCGGGAGGGCCGGCACAGATACGCAGTATTTT

J gene: TRBJ1-2
D gene: .
clone size: .
V gene: TRBV25-1
CDR3 protein: CASSEGLNYGYTF
CDR3 DNA: TGTGCCAGCAGTGAAGGACTTAACTATGGCTACACCTTC

J gene: TRBJ2-3
D gene: .
clone size: .
V gene: TRBV5-1
CDR3 protein: CASSFSGQGTDTQYF
CDR3 DNA: TGCGCCAGCAGCTTCTCGGGACAAGGCACAGATACGCAGTATTTT

J gene: TRBJ1-4
D gene: .
clone size: .
V gene: TRBV28
CDR3 protein: CASSSGEKLFF
CDR3 DNA: TGTGCCAGCAGTTCTGGCGAAAAACTGTTTTTT